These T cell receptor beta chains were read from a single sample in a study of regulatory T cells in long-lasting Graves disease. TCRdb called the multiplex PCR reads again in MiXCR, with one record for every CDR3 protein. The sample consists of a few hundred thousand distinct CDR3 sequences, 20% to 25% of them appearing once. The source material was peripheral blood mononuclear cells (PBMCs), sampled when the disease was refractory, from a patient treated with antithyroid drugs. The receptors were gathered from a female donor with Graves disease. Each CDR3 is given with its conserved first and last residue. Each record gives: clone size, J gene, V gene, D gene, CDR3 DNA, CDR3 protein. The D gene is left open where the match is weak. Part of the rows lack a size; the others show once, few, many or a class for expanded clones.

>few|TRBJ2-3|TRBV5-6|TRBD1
TGTGCCAGCAGTCCGACAGGGAACACAGATACGCAGTATTTT
CASSPTGNTDTQYF
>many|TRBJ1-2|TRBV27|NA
TGTGCCAGCAGTTTACGCCACCCATATGGCTACACCTTC
CASSLRHPYGYTF
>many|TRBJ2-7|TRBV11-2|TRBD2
TGTGCCAGCAGCCAACTAGCGAACGAGCAGTACTTC
CASSQLANEQYF
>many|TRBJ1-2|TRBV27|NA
TGTGCCAGCAGTTTATCTCCCGGGACGGCCTATGGCTACACCTTC
CASSLSPGTAYGYTF
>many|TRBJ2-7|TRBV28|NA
TGTGCCAGCAGTATTACTGAAACCTACGAGCAGTACTTC
CASSITETYEQYF
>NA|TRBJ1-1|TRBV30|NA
TGTGCCTGGATCAGGGAAAGTTTAACTGAAACTTTCTTT
CAWIRESLTETFF
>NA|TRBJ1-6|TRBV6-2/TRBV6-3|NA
TGTGCCAGCGGAGACTTCACCCTCCACTTT
CASGDFTLHF
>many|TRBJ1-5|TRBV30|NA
TGTGCCTGGAGTAAGAGCCGAGATCAGCCCCAGCATTTT
CAWSKSRDQPQHF
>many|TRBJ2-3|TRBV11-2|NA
TGTGCCAGCAGCTTAGAAGGGGTAGCGTCGCAGTATTTT
CASSLEGVASQYF
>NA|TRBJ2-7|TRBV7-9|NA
TGTGCCAGCAGCTTAAAAGGAGGTGGGGCCGAGCAGTACTTC
CASSLKGGGAEQYF
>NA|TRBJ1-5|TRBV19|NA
TGTGCCAGTATCAGGGGCCCAAATCAGCCCCAGCATTTT
CASIRGPNQPQHF
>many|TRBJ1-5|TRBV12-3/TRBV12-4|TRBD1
TGTGCCAGCAGTTACCAGGGGGCGAATCAGCCCCAGCATTTT
CASSYQGANQPQHF
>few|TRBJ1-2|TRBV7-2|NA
TGTGCCAGCAGCTTACCCGGCACGGGGGGCTATGGCTACACCTTC
CASSLPGTGGYGYTF
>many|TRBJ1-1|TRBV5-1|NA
TGCGCCAGCAGCTTGCTCGGCGGGGGGATAGCCCGGGACACTGAAGCTTTCTTT
CASSLLGGGIARDTEAFF
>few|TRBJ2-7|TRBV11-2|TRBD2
TGTGCCAGCCGCCCGGGACTAGACTACGAGCAGTACTTC
CASRPGLDYEQYF
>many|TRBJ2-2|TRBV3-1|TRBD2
TGTGCCAGCGCAACTAGCGGAAACACCGGGGAGCTGTTTTTT
CASATSGNTGELFF
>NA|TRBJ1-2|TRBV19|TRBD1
TGTGCCAGTAGGGAGAACTCCGGGACAGGGAGATTCTATGGCTACACCTTC
CASRENSGTGRFYGYTF
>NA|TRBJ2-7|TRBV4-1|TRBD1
TGCGCCAGCAGCCAAGCCGACGCCGGGACAGCCTTCTACGAGCAGTACTTC
CASSQADAGTAFYEQYF
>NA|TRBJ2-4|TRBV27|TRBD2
TGTGCCAGCAGTTCCCTACTAGCGGGAGAGGGTCTAGACATTCAGTACTTC
CASSSLLAGEGLDIQYF
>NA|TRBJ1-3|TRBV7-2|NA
TGTGCCAGCAGCTTAGCCTACGGGGTGTCTGGAAACACCATATATTTT
CASSLAYGVSGNTIYF
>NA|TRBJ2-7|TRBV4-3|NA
TGCGCCAGCAGCCAAACACTAGGTCCCGCCTACGAGCAGTACTTC
CASSQTLGPAYEQYF
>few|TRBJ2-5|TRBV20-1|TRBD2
TGCAGTGCTAGAGATCCCGGATGGACTAGCGGTTACCAAGAGACCCAGTACTTC
CSARDPGWTSGYQETQYF
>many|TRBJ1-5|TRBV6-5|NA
TGTGCCAGCAGTTACTCAGGGCGGGGGCGGCCCCAGCATTTT
CASSYSGRGRPQHF
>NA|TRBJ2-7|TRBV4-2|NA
TGTGCCAGCAGCCAAGAGCAGGGAAACTACGAGCAGTACTTC
CASSQEQGNYEQYF
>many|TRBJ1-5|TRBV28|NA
TGTGCCAGCAGTTTATATGCCGACGGCAATCAGCCCCAGCATTTT
CASSLYADGNQPQHF
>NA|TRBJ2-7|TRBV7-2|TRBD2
TGTGCCAGCAGCCGCCTGGTAGCGGGGCTCCCTAACGAGCAGTACTTC
CASSRLVAGLPNEQYF
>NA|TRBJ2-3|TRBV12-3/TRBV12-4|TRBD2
TGTGCCAGCAGTTTCCAGCTAGCGGGAGGGCCAGATACGCAGTATTTT
CASSFQLAGGPDTQYF
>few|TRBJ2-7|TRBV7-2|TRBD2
TGTGCCAGCAGCGGCGGGACTAGCGGGGCGTTGGGCGAGCAGTACTTC
CASSGGTSGALGEQYF
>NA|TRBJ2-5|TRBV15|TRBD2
TGTGCCACCAGCAGGGCCGGGACTAGCGAGGAGACCCAGTACTTC
CATSRAGTSEETQYF
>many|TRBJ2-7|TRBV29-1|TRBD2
TGCAGCGTTGTGGTGCGGGAGCCTTACGAGCAGTACTTC
CSVVVREPYEQYF
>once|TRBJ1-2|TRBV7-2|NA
TGTGCCAGCAGCTCCAGGACCATACCCGACCTGGATGGCTACACCTTC
CASSSRTIPDLDGYTF
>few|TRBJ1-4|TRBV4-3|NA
TGCGCCAGCAGCCAAGATCTTGGATTAGGTGGGCTTAGTAATGAAAAACTGTTTTTT
CASSQDLGLGGLSNEKLFF